The next 32 T cell receptor beta chains were all read from a single sample in a study of read filtering for tumor transcriptome and immune sequencing. The library was built from around 400 ng RNA with molecular barcoded adaptors for alpha/delta and beta/gamma chains. In TCRdb, the reads were re-called with MiXCR into one record per CDR3 protein. The table records approximately 57,000 distinct CDR3 sequences, 9% to 15% of them present only once. Sequencing used a population of CD138-negative cells sorted from bone marrow. The receptor source for this set is a donor aged 40 or older with multiple myeloma.

This clonotype was seen only a few times. Being one base from a much bigger clone, this may be a read error. A read error is likely, as this CDR3 ends without the conserved phenylalanine or tryptophan. The chain employs TRBV28 and TRBJ1-2; D unclear. The CDR3 covers 15 residues. Trimming pared 4 bases from V and 4 bases from J, leaving 16 bases between. Germline CDR1 reads MDHEN; CDR2 reads SYDVKM. For the CDR3, the DNA is TGTGCCAGCAGTTCACCCCGAACCGCGAGCTATGGCTACACCTCC. This encodes CASSSPRTASYGYTS.

This clonotype has a single count. A read error is possible here, since a much larger clone lies one base away. This sequence joins TRBV10-3 and TRBJ2-5; 13 bases line up with TRBD2. Losses at the gene ends were 0 bases for V and 4 bases for J; bases not matched to a gene: 5. This CDR3 comprises 17 residues. The germline V gene has CDR1 ENHRY and CDR2 SYGVKD. The CDR3 coding sequence is TGTGCCATCAGTGAGTCCGAGACTAGCGGGGGGAGAGAGACCCAGTACTTC. Its protein is CAISESETSGGRETQYF.

Note on this clonotype: This may come from a read error, since a much larger clone is one base off. The chain couples TRBV6-6 to TRBJ2-3; 9 nucleotides match TRBD1. V shed 6 bases, J shed 3 bases, and the junction held 7 bases outside the gene matches. In germline, CDR1 is MNHNY, CDR2 SVGAGI (reference sequence). The CDR3 contains 15 residues. The CDR3 spells CASSRPGQGTDTQYF. DNA of the CDR3: TGTGCCAGCAGCCGACCGGGACAGGGTACAGATACGCAGTATTTT.

This clonotype was picked up many times. The V gene is TRBV6-5, the J gene TRBJ2-5; D unresolved. Per germline, CDR1 MNHEY and CDR2 SVGAGI. The CDR3 sequence is 12 residues long. V dropped 11 bases and J dropped 2 bases, with 12 bases sitting between them. CDR3 sequence: CAARASQETQYF. The CDR3, as DNA: TGTGCCGCACGAGCCAGTCAAGAGACCCAGTACTTC.

This rearrangement joins TRBV7-3 to TRBJ2-7; 9 nucleotides match TRBD1. J was trimmed by 6 bases and V by 4 bases; bases with no gene match: 7. Germline CDR1 reads SGHTA; CDR2 reads FQGTGA. This CDR3 region has 14 residues. The DNA for the CDR3 is TGTGCCAGCAGCTCGCGGGGACAGGGACGCGAGCAGTACTTC. Translated: CASSSRGQGREQYF.

As to this clonotype: Since no conserved phenylalanine or tryptophan closes the CDR3, a read error is the likely cause. CDR3 amino acids: CASSPGAASTEAFS. CDR3 DNA: TGTGCCAGCAGTCCGGGGGCTGCGAGCACTGAAGCTTTCTCT. The J gene is TRBJ1-1, the V gene TRBV12-3 or TRBV12-4, with TRBD1 as a possible D gene (6 bases). The CDR3 is made up of 14 amino acids. V was trimmed by 5 bases and J by 4 bases, leaving 14 bases between them.

This clonotype was counted ten times or more. The rearrangement links TRBV12-3 or TRBV12-4 to TRBJ1-1; maybe TRBD1 (5 bases). The CDR3 is made up of 14 amino acids. Trimming removed 7 bases at V and 1 base at J, with 13 bases between. The CDR3, as DNA: TGTGCCAGCACCCCCAGGGAGCCGAACACTGAAGCTTTCTTT. It codes for CASTPREPNTEAFF.

This clonotype was counted many times. The chain couples TRBV27 to TRBJ2-6, with D perhaps given as TRBD1 or TRBD2 (5 bases each). Trimming took 8 bases from V and 1 from J, leaving 18 bases between them. The CDR3 extends over 17 amino acids. CDR1 and CDR2 (germline): MNHEY, SMNVEV (reference sequence). CDR3 protein: CASSPPGRLSGANVLTF. The CDR3 region has the DNA TGTGCCAGCTCACCCCCGGGACGCCTGTCTGGGGCCAACGTCCTGACTTTC.

The table lists this clonotype with a few counts. The chain recombines TRBV20-1 with TRBJ2-5; either TRBD1 or TRBD2 may fit D (5 bases each). V lost 4 bases and J 5 bases, leaving 20 bases between the germline ends. The CDR3 is 15 amino acids. The germline V gene has CDR1 DFQATT and CDR2 SNEGSKA (reference sequence). CDR3 residues: CSAIWGSRPRETQYF. The CDR3 nucleotides read TGCAGTGCTATTTGGGGGTCCCGGCCGCGGGAGACCCAGTACTTC.

Ten or more counts support this clonotype. This chain links TRBV7-9 with TRBJ1-1, with D unclear. Trimming shortened V by 1 base and J by 4 bases, and 13 bases separated the two germline ends. The CDR3 has 15 amino acids. In germline, CDR1 is SEHNR, CDR2 FQNEAQ (reference sequence). The CDR3 nucleotides read TGTGCCAGCAGCTTAGTTGCTGGGCTGAGCACTGAAGCTTTCTTT. Amino acid sequence: CASSLVAGLSTEAFF.

This clonotype was recorded at least ten times. The chain joins TRBV5-1 to TRBJ2-1, with a weak D call TRBD2 (6 bases). The germline V gene has CDR1 SGHRS and CDR2 YFSETQ. CDR3 length equals 15 residues. Trimming took off 7 bases at V and 5 bases at J, with 19 bases between the two ends. Written as DNA, the CDR3 is TGCGCCAGCCGAATCGGACTACAGAACGACAATGAGCAGTTCTTC. This encodes CASRIGLQNDNEQFF. Based on the CDR3 plus reference TRBV5-1 and TRBJ2-1, the full variable domain is KAGVTQTPRYLIKTRGQQVTLSCSPISGHRSVSWYQQTPGQGLQFLFEYFSETQRNKGNFPGRFSGRQFSNSRSEMNVSTLELGDSALYLCASRIGLQNDNEQFFGPGTRLTVL.

This clonotype has only a few counts. This sequence may be a read error, since a much larger clone differs from it by one base. V and J are TRBV7-8 and TRBJ1-6, with D perhaps TRBD1 (5 bases). CDR1 and CDR2 from the germline V gene are SGHVS and FQNEAQ. CDR3 length: 12 residues. The CDR3 nucleotides read TGTGCCAGCAGCCCCAGGGTCACTGAAGCTTCCTTT. It is translated as CASSPRVTEASF.

There are many counts of this clonotype. This chain connects TRBV19 to TRBJ1-4; D not certain. The CDR3 runs 14 residues. Trimming stripped 8 bases from V and 2 bases from J, with 12 bases between. Germline CDR1 LNHDA, CDR2 SQIVND (reference sequence). The CDR3 reads CASRDRRTNEKLFF. The CDR3 DNA is TGTGCCAGTCGCGACCGAAGGACTAATGAAAAACTGTTTTTT.

This clonotype was observed many times. The chain joins TRBV20-1 to TRBJ2-5, with TRBD1 matching over 7 bases. Germline CDR1 reads DFQATT; CDR2 reads SNEGSKA (reference sequence). There are 13 residues in the CDR3. The trim removed 3 bases at V and 5 bases at J, leaving 6 bases unmatched. Written as DNA, the CDR3 is TGCAGTGCTAGCAAGGGGGCCAGGGAGACCCAGTACTTC. Protein product: CSASKGARETQYF.

This clonotype was counted ten times or more. The chain is built from TRBV7-9 and TRBJ1-4; D might be TRBD1 (6 bases). This CDR3 spans 14 amino acids. Trimming removed 5 bases from V and 8 bases from J, with 15 bases in between. Per germline, CDR1 SEHNR and CDR2 FQNEAQ (reference sequence). CDR3 in DNA: TGTGCCAGCAGCCACTCCGGGGGCGGGGAAAAACTGTTTTTT. As protein: CASSHSGGGEKLFF.

In its sample, this clonotype was seen many times. The chain combines TRBV5-1 with TRBJ2-7; D ambiguous. The germline V gene encodes CDR1 SGHRS and CDR2 YFSETQ. The CDR3 runs 13 residues. Trimming took 2 bases from V and 2 from J, leaving 8 bases between them. This chain's CDR3 is CASSLGSTYEQYF. CDR3 DNA sequence: TGCGCCAGCAGCTTAGGTTCAACCTACGAGCAGTACTTC.

As concerns this clonotype: The germline gene is not matched at one end of the junction; a read error may be the cause. This sequence joins TRBV28 and TRBJ2-1; unclear D gene. The CDR3 runs to 14 residues. Germline V gene data show CDR1 as MDHEN and CDR2 as SYDVKM. The CDR3 DNA follows: TGTGCCAGCGACGCCGACGGCCTCCTCAATGAGGAGTTCTTC. The encoded protein is CASDADGLLNEEFF. Full variable domain (missing parts from reference TRBV28 and TRBJ2-1): DVKVTQSSRYLVKRTGEKVFLECVQDMDHENMFWYRQDPGLGLRLIYFSYDVKMKEKGDIPEGYSVSREKKERFSLILESASTNQTSMYLCASDADGLLNEEFFGPGTRLTVL.

This clonotype has a count of ten or more. J is TRBJ1-1 and V is TRBV4-1; no reliable D call. This CDR3 is built from 15 residues. Germline lookup yields CDR1 MGHRA and CDR2 YSYEKL. V was clipped by 0 bases and J by 3 bases, with 11 bases between them. The CDR3 here is CASSQDPRPDTEAFF. CDR3 in DNA: TGCGCCAGCAGCCAAGATCCTAGACCCGACACTGAAGCTTTCTTT.

This clonotype was seen at least ten times. The genes are TRBV12-3 or TRBV12-4 and TRBJ2-2; D uncertain. CDR3 length equals 13 residues. Trimming removed 2 bases at V and 6 bases at J, with 7 bases between. The CDR3: CASSLIDAGELFF. DNA of the CDR3: TGTGCCAGCAGTTTAATAGATGCCGGGGAGCTGTTTTTT.

At least ten counts were recorded for this clonotype. V usage is TRBV5-1 and J usage is TRBJ1-5; the D gene is possibly TRBD1 (6 bases). The CDR3 totals 15 residues. The V end was cut by 0 bases, the J end by 6 bases, with 13 bases between. CDR1 and CDR2 (germline): SGHRS, YFSETQ. The CDR3 region is CASSLAGQPRQPQHF. For the CDR3, the DNA is TGCGCCAGCAGCTTGGCCGGACAGCCCCGTCAGCCCCAGCATTTT.

This clonotype was counted at least ten times. The CDR3 DNA reads TGTGCCAGCAGCTTATTGGGACTGATGAGTCCCGGGACTAGTACCAATGAGCAGTTCTTC. It specifies CASSLLGLMSPGTSTNEQFF. The chain couples TRBV7-3 to TRBJ2-1, with 8 bases lining up with TRBD2. Germline trimming cut 2 bases from V and 6 bases from J; bases unmatched to any gene: 21. CDR1 and CDR2 from the germline V gene are SGHTA and FQGTGA. The CDR3 runs to 20 residues.

The table lists this clonotype with many counts. The J gene is TRBJ1-2, the V gene TRBV28; D may be TRBD1 (5 bases). Trimming shortened V by 5 bases and J by 4 bases, and 14 bases separated the two germline ends. CDR1 is MDHEN and CDR2 is SYDVKM in the germline V gene. The CDR3 spans 14 residues. The CDR3: CASSIRGYGYGYTF. The CDR3 DNA is TGTGCCAGCAGTATTAGGGGTTACGGCTATGGCTACACCTTC.

This clonotype appeared many times. The rearrangement uses TRBV10-3 and TRBJ2-5; D remains unclear. The length of the CDR3 is 13 residues. The ends were cut back, 8 bases at V and 1 base at J, with 11 bases in the middle. In germline, CDR1 is ENHRY, CDR2 SYGVKD. In nucleotides, the CDR3 is TGTGCCATCCGAGGACCGCTCCAAGAGACCCAGTACTTC. Residues: CAIRGPLQETQYF.

This clonotype was recorded at least ten times. This chain connects TRBV11-2 to TRBJ1-1; TRBD1 is a possible D gene (6 bases). Per germline, CDR1 SGHAT and CDR2 FQNNGV. Trimming shortened V by 5 bases and J by 6 bases, and 16 bases separated the two germline ends. This CDR3 is built from 14 residues. This CDR3 reads CASSASGVKPEAFF. As DNA, the CDR3 is TGTGCCAGCAGCGCTTCAGGGGTTAAGCCTGAAGCTTTCTTT.

In this sample, this clonotype turned up a few times. One base away lies a much larger clone, so this may be a sequencing read error. This chain joins TRBV11-1 and TRBJ2-3; D is ambiguous. The CDR3 length is 14 residues. Germline V gene lookup returns CDR1 SGHAT and CDR2 FQDESV (reference sequence). CDR3 bases: TGTGCCAGCAGCTTAGTCAACCGAGCAGATACGCAGTGTTTT. Protein product: CASSLVNRADTQCF.

The chain is built from TRBV30 and TRBJ1-1, with D unresolved. V was pared by 2 bases and J by 0 bases, with 7 bases between. This CDR3 comprises 13 residues. The V gene's germline CDR1 is GTSNPN and CDR2 SVGIG (reference sequence). CDR3 DNA: TGTGCCTGGAGTCAAGTAATGAACACTGAAGCTTTCTTT. Translated, it gives CAWSQVMNTEAFF.

This clonotype showed up many times. V is TRBV29-1 and J is TRBJ1-3; 7 nucleotides agree with TRBD1. V gave up 3 bases and J gave up 2 bases; unmatched junction bases: 4. The CDR3 length is 14 residues. The germline CDR1 and CDR2 sequences are SQVTM and ANQGSEA. Written as DNA, the CDR3 is TGCAGCGTTGACACCGGGACAGCTGGAAACACCATATATTTT. Translation: CSVDTGTAGNTIYF.

With respect to this clonotype: A much larger clone is a single base away; this may be a read error. The chain couples TRBV12-5 to TRBJ2-6; TRBD1 matches at 9 bases. The germline gives CDR1 LGHNT, CDR2 FRNRAP. CDR3 length: 18 residues. CDR3 loop: CASGERDRDFSGANVLAF. Here the CDR3 DNA reads TGTGCTAGTGGGGAACGGGACAGGGACTTCTCTGGGGCCAACGTCCTGGCTTTC.

Ten or more counts support this clonotype. The V call is TRBV7-2, the J call TRBJ2-4; 13 nucleotides line up with TRBD2. Unmatched junction bases numbered 5, after V lost 5 bases and J lost 1 base. CDR3 length equals 17 residues. CDR1 is SGHTA, CDR2 FQGNSA, per germline. The CDR3 DNA sequence: TGTGCCAGCAGCCGCGAGGGACTAGCGGGGGCCAAAAACATTCAGTACTTC. This gives the protein CASSREGLAGAKNIQYF. The whole variable domain, remainder taken from reference TRBV7-2 and TRBJ2-4, is GAGVSQSPSNKVTEKGKDVELRCDPISGHTALYWYRQSLGQGLEFLIYFQGNSAPDKSGLPSDRFSAERTGGSVSTLTIQRTQQEDSAVYLCASSREGLAGAKNIQYFGAGTRLSVL.

This clonotype was observed at least ten times. The chain couples TRBV29-1 to TRBJ2-7, with D perhaps TRBD1 or TRBD2 (5 bases each). This CDR3 is built from 15 residues. Per germline, CDR1 SQVTM and CDR2 ANQGSEA. Trimming took off 4 bases at V and 6 bases at J, with 22 bases between the two ends. The CDR3 bases are TGCAGCGTTGGCCGTCGGGACCGAAGTAAGGGCGAGCAGTACTTC. Translated: CSVGRRDRSKGEQYF.

The table lists this clonotype with many counts. The chain combines TRBV29-1 with TRBJ1-4, with 9 bases identical to TRBD1. CDR3 length: 13 amino acids. Germline CDR1 reads SQVTM; CDR2 reads ANQGSEA. J gave up 7 bases and V 6 bases, and 6 bases lay outside the gene matches. The CDR3 bases are TGCAGCGTCCTACAGGGGGCAGGTGAAAAACTGTTTTTT. Amino acids: CSVLQGAGEKLFF. Combining the CDR3 with reference TRBV29-1 and TRBJ1-4 gives the whole variable domain SAVISQKPSRDICQRGTSLTIQCQVDSQVTMMFWYRQQPGQSLTLIATANQGSEATYESGFVIDKFPISRPNLTFSTLTVSNMSPEDSSIYLCSVLQGAGEKLFFGSGTQLSVL.

This clonotype occurred many times. This sequence joins TRBV18 and TRBJ1-1, with no clear D. CDR3 length equals 14 residues. Trimming removed 0 bases at V and 8 bases at J, with 13 bases between. Germline V lookup: CDR1 KGHSH, CDR2 LQKENI. The CDR3 is CASSPPSQNVEAFF. CDR3 bases: TGTGCCAGCTCACCACCGTCACAGAACGTAGAAGCTTTCTTT.